These 24 T cell receptor beta chains were all obtained from the same sample, sequenced in a study of PD-1 blockade in mismatch repair-deficient tumors. Repertoires were generated with immunoSEQ multiplex PCR, while TCRdb's copy carries only in-frame clones and drops some. This table has roughly 37,000 clones, approximately 88% appearing once. The input for sequencing was PBMCs, taken 38 to 40 weeks after starting pembrolizumab. The receptors originated from an adult with mismatch repair-deficient cancer.

The V call is TRBV5-5, the J call TRBJ1-5, with D unclear. This CDR3 region has 14 residues. Germline V lookup: CDR1 SGHKS, CDR2 YYEKEE (reference sequence). The germline V and J ends were trimmed by 2 bases and 2 bases, with 8 bases remaining between them. The CDR3 sequence: CASSFLGGNQPQHF. CDR3 DNA: TGTGCCAGCAGCTTTCTCGGAGGCAATCAGCCCCAGCATTTT.

This chain uses TRBV28 with TRBJ2-3, with 9 bases identical to TRBD2. V shed 1 base, J shed 5 bases, and the junction held 1 base outside the gene matches. CDR1 and CDR2 from the germline V gene are MDHEN and SYDVKM. There are 14 residues in the CDR3. The CDR3 coding sequence is TGTGCCAGCAGTTTATTAGCGGGAGTAGATACGCAGTATTTT. Protein product: CASSLLAGVDTQYF.

The gene calls are TRBV28 and TRBJ1-1, with no clear D. The germline gives CDR1 MDHEN, CDR2 SYDVKM. This CDR3 is built from 12 residues. Trimming took 3 bases from V and 7 from J, leaving 9 bases between them. The CDR3, as DNA: TGTGCCAGCAGTTTTTACACAGATGAAGCTTTCTTT. Translation: CASSFYTDEAFF.

The V and J genes are TRBV7-8 and TRBJ2-1, with a possible D match to TRBD2 (6 bases). Germline assignment: CDR1 SGHVS and CDR2 FQNEAQ. CDR3 length: 18 amino acids. V was cut by 4 bases and J by 1 base, with 20 bases left in between. CDR3 nucleotide sequence: TGTGCCAGCAGCTCCAGTGGAAGGCTAGCGTTATCCTACAATGAGCAGTTCTTC. Its translation: CASSSSGRLALSYNEQFF.

The V gene is TRBV28, the J gene TRBJ2-2; D is unclear. Germline V lookup: CDR1 MDHEN, CDR2 SYDVKM. V gave up 9 bases and J gave up 0 bases, with 11 bases separating them. The CDR3 spans 14 residues. CDR3 bases: TGTGCCAGTAACCTAGATGCGAACACCGGGGAGCTGTTTTTT. It is translated as CASNLDANTGELFF.

The V gene is TRBV7-2, the J gene TRBJ2-2; D unclear. The CDR3 is 14 amino acids. Trimming removed 3 bases from V and 1 base from J, with 6 bases in between. Germline lookup yields CDR1 SGHTA and CDR2 FQGNSA. The CDR3 loop is CASSLLRNTGELFF. The CDR3 nucleotides are TGTGCCAGCAGCTTGCTACGGAACACCGGGGAGCTGTTTTTT.

The rearrangement joins TRBV4-2 to TRBJ2-2, with TRBD2 identical over 11 bases. With 0 bases clipped from V and 0 bases from J, the junction kept 9 bases outside the gene matches. Per the germline V gene, CDR1 is LGHNA and CDR2 is YNFKEQ. The CDR3 length is 20 residues. CDR3 sequence reads: CASSQEGVAGGPPNTGELFF. The CDR3 nucleotides are TGTGCCAGCAGCCAAGAAGGGGTAGCGGGAGGGCCCCCGAACACCGGGGAGCTGTTTTTT.

The rearrangement uses TRBV11-2 and TRBJ2-7, with TRBD1 identical over 8 bases. CDR1 SGHAT and CDR2 FQNNGV come from the germline V gene. This CDR3 comprises 14 residues. Trimming cost V 3 bases and J 5 bases; bases outside gene matches: 6. In DNA, the CDR3 is TGTGCCAGCAGCTTTTCAGGGGGCAGGGACGAGCAGTACTTC. This sequence encodes CASSFSGGRDEQYF.

This clone showed up just a few times. The rearrangement joins TRBV7-9 to TRBJ2-7; TRBD1 aligns across 7 bases. Trimming removed 4 bases from V and 2 bases from J; junction bases left unmatched: 11. The V gene's germline CDR1 is SEHNR and CDR2 FQNEAQ (reference sequence). CDR3 length: 16 amino acids. The CDR3 protein is CASSSTGARNTYEQYF. In DNA form, the CDR3 reads TGTGCCAGCAGCTCCACAGGGGCCCGGAACACCTACGAGCAGTACTTC.

This clone was detected a few times. This sequence joins TRBV29-1 and TRBJ2-7; D gene uncertain. V was cut by 2 bases and J by 2 bases, with 10 bases left in between. The CDR3 is 13 residues long. Germline values: CDR1 SQVTM, CDR2 ANQGSEA. CDR3 nucleotide sequence: TGCAGCGTTGAAAGGCAGGCCCCCTACGAGCAGTACTTC. This sequence encodes CSVERQAPYEQYF.

V and J are TRBV28 and TRBJ2-5; TRBD2 might be the D (6 bases). CDR3 size: 14 residues. Germline CDR1 reads MDHEN; CDR2 reads SYDVKM. V dropped 6 bases and J dropped 5 bases, with 16 bases sitting between them. The CDR3 spells CASSPADGSETQYF. CDR3 DNA sequence: TGTGCCAGCAGCCCAGCGGACGGGAGTGAGACCCAGTACTTC.

The J gene is TRBJ2-5, the V gene TRBV7-3; no definite D call. V shed 1 base and J shed 4 bases, with 7 bases lying between them. Per the germline V gene, CDR1 is SGHTA and CDR2 is FQGTGA. The CDR3 contains 13 residues. CDR3 DNA sequence: TGTGCCAGCAGCTTAATATTATCAGAGACCCAGTACTTC. As protein: CASSLILSETQYF.

The chain uses TRBV30 and TRBJ2-5; tentative D call: TRBD2 (7 bases). V lost 5 bases to trimming and J lost 5 bases, with 18 bases between them. Germline V gene lookup returns CDR1 GTSNPN and CDR2 SVGIG (reference sequence). This CDR3 has 14 residues. CDR3 loop: CAWGSGGAGETQYF. In DNA form, the CDR3 reads TGTGCCTGGGGTAGTGGGGGGGCTGGGGAGACCCAGTACTTC.

The V call is TRBV4-2, the J call TRBJ2-7, with 9 bases aligning to TRBD2. In germline, CDR1 is LGHNA, CDR2 YNFKEQ. After removal of 0 bases from V and 0 bases from J, the junction contained 0 bases not matched to a gene. The CDR3 totals 15 residues. This CDR3 is CASSQDSGSSYEQYF. CDR3 DNA: TGTGCCAGCAGCCAAGATAGCGGGAGCTCCTACGAGCAGTACTTC.

This clone was counted a single time. The rearrangement uses TRBV29-1 and TRBJ1-1, with TRBD1 as a possible D gene (5 bases). There are 13 residues in the CDR3. Trimming cost V 7 bases and J 1 base, with 13 bases left between them. Per germline, CDR1 SQVTM and CDR2 ANQGSEA. Written as DNA, the CDR3 is TGCAGCGACACTGGGGGGTGGAACACTGAAGCTTTCTTT. Residues: CSDTGGWNTEAFF.

The chain uses TRBV7-2 and TRBJ1-1; TRBD1 agrees at 7 bases. Germline CDR1 and CDR2: SGHTA and FQGNSA. This CDR3 is built from 13 residues. Unmatched junction bases numbered 9, after V lost 4 bases and J lost 10 bases. The CDR3 nucleotides are TGTGCCAGCAGCTCTAGAAGGACAGGTACAGCTTTCTTT. It specifies CASSSRRTGTAFF.

The chain joins TRBV11-2 to TRBJ2-2, with a tentative D call TRBD2 (6 bases). In germline, CDR1 is SGHAT, CDR2 FQNNGV. This CDR3 has 16 amino acids. The ends were cut back, 1 base at V and 2 bases at J, with 11 bases in the middle. The CDR3: CASSLVPGDNTGELFF. The CDR3 DNA follows: TGTGCCAGCAGCTTAGTCCCGGGGGATAACACCGGGGAGCTGTTTTTT.

In this sample, this clone turned up a few times. The chain joins TRBV5-4 to TRBJ2-7, with 7 bases lining up with TRBD1. Trimming cost V 3 bases and J 4 bases; bases outside gene matches: 7. Germline CDR1 and CDR2: SGHNT and YYREEE (reference sequence). CDR3 length: 14 residues. CDR3 sequence (DNA): TGTGCCAGCAGCTCAGGACAGGACCGATACGAGCAGTACTTC. Encoded protein: CASSSGQDRYEQYF.

This chain links TRBV30 with TRBJ2-5; 10 bases fit TRBD2. The CDR3 length is 15 residues. The V segment lost 0 bases and the J segment 4 bases; nucleotides outside the gene matches: 5. Germline loops: CDR1 GTSNPN, CDR2 SVGIG (reference sequence). The CDR3 sequence is CAWSVGTSVVETQYF. DNA for the CDR3: TGTGCCTGGAGTGTAGGGACTAGCGTCGTAGAGACCCAGTACTTC.

The chain uses TRBV25-1 and TRBJ2-1; tentative D call: TRBD2 (5 bases). Germline V CDR1 and CDR2: MGHDK, SYGVNS. Trimming cost V 6 bases and J 4 bases, with 16 bases left between them. CDR3 length: 15 amino acids. CDR3 amino acids: CASSKRSSSYNEQFF. CDR3 bases: TGTGCCAGCAGCAAGCGGAGCTCATCATACAATGAGCAGTTCTTC.

The genes are TRBV6-6 and TRBJ1-5; a weak D match, TRBD1 (6 bases). There are 15 residues in the CDR3. Trimming took 4 bases from V and 5 from J, leaving 15 bases between them. Germline V gene data show CDR1 as MNHNY and CDR2 as SVGAGI (reference sequence). The CDR3 coding sequence is TGTGCCAGCAGTTTCCCGGGACAAGGGTATCAGCCCCAGCATTTT. Amino acids: CASSFPGQGYQPQHF.

This chain connects TRBV7-9 to TRBJ1-2; 10 nucleotides match TRBD1. The germline V gene has CDR1 SEHNR and CDR2 FQNEAQ (reference sequence). CDR3 size: 18 residues. With 7 bases clipped from V and 0 bases from J, the junction kept 14 bases outside the gene matches. CDR3: CASTNPLRDRGTNYGYTF. The CDR3 DNA follows: TGTGCCAGCACGAACCCTTTGAGGGACAGGGGCACTAACTATGGCTACACCTTC.

The CDR3 nucleotides are TGCGCCAGCAGCAGTGCCCAGTCCCAGTACTTC. Protein product: CASSSAQSQYF. This chain uses TRBV5-1 with TRBJ2-5; D remains unclear. V gave up 4 bases and J gave up 9 bases, with 10 bases separating them. Per germline, CDR1 SGHRS and CDR2 YFSETQ. This CDR3 is built from 11 residues.

This chain links TRBV28 with TRBJ2-1; 14 nucleotides match TRBD2. Germline values: CDR1 MDHEN, CDR2 SYDVKM. The trim removed 1 base at V and 8 bases at J, leaving 1 base unmatched. The CDR3 consists of 15 residues. CDR3 sequence reads: CASSLSGLAGDEQFF. CDR3 sequence (DNA): TGTGCCAGCAGTTTATCGGGACTAGCGGGAGATGAGCAGTTCTTC. Variable domain in full (rest from reference TRBV28 and TRBJ2-1): DVKVTQSSRYLVKRTGEKVFLECVQDMDHENMFWYRQDPGLGLRLIYFSYDVKMKEKGDIPEGYSVSREKKERFSLILESASTNQTSMYLCASSLSGLAGDEQFFGPGTRLTVL.